The following is a T cell receptor (beta chain) sequence with its context. Its target is not known. The data were obtained in a study of shared clonotypes between healthy human individuals. Across the study: Every donor yielded three CD4 naive, three CD4 memory, two CD8 naive and one CD8 memory plate. Regarding the study as a whole: An expected dependence of interdonor clonotype sharing on sequencing depth was noted.

Negatively enriched CD4+ T cells were divided by CD45RA into naive and memory. This table comes from immunoSEQ multiplex PCR, and its TCRdb copy is limited to in-frame clones, with some not included. Of approximately 2.4 million clones in the sample, approximately 94% are singletons; the top ten hold about 0.13%. The sequencing input was naive CD4+ T cells sorted from blood. Sample subset: CD45RA+ positively selected. This receptor was taken from a young man in good health.

The CDR3 sequence: CASSLQTGQPIYNEQFF. CDR3 DNA: TGCGCCAGCAGCTTACAAACCGGACAGCCGATTTACAATGAGCAGTTCTTC. The chain has TRBV5-1 and TRBJ2-1; possible D gene TRBD1, 6 bases. Trimming cost V 2 bases and J 4 bases, with 19 bases left between them. Germline V gene lookup returns CDR1 SGHRS and CDR2 YFSETQ. This CDR3 has 17 residues.